This is a list of T cell receptor beta chains from one sample in a study of T cells in Graves' hyperthyroidism and ophthalmopathy. TCRdb analysed the multiplex PCR reads with MiXCR anew, one entry per CDR3 protein. This table holds under 400,000 distinct CDR3 sequences, over 15% found once. Input material: blood. The receptors shown here come from a woman in her forties with Graves' ophthalmopathy. The CDR3 runs from the conserved cysteine through the conserved F or W. The order of the fields is clone size, V gene, J gene, D gene, CDR3 protein, CDR3 DNA. D genes are given only for firm matches. A row's size may be missing; if present it is once, few, many or a size class.

few	TRBV28	TRBJ2-5	TRBD2	CASSPGPGLAGGETQYF	TGTGCCAGCAGTCCTGGCCCGGGACTAGCGGGAGGAGAGACCCAGTACTTC
few	TRBV27	TRBJ1-1	TRBD1	CASSPLRGKNTEAFF	TGTGCCAGCAGTCCCCTCAGGGGGAAGAACACTGAAGCTTTCTTT
many	TRBV6-5	TRBJ1-5	NA	CASSPFLHQPQHF	TGTGCCAGCAGTCCCTTTTTACATCAGCCCCAGCATTTT
many	TRBV7-6	TRBJ1-1	NA	CASSLAQGRATEAFF	TGTGCCAGCAGCTTAGCACAGGGCAGGGCCACTGAAGCTTTCTTT
NA	TRBV6-2/TRBV6-3	TRBJ1-5	NA	CASRMFRYQPQHF	TGTGCCAGCAGAATGTTCAGATATCAGCCCCAGCATTTT
many	TRBV6-2/TRBV6-3	TRBJ2-2	NA	CASNLLQIASENTGELFF	TGTGCCAGCAACCTACTCCAAATAGCGTCAGAGAACACCGGGGAGCTGTTTTTT
many	TRBV11-2	TRBJ2-7	TRBD1	CASSFQPGQGVYEQYF	TGTGCCAGCAGCTTCCAACCGGGACAGGGAGTGTACGAGCAGTACTTC
NA	TRBV6-2/TRBV6-3	TRBJ2-7	NA	CASGAGEQYF	TGTGCCAGCGGAGCGGGCGAGCAGTACTTC
NA	TRBV4-1	TRBJ1-1	NA	CASSQDEESMNTEAFF	TGCGCCAGCAGCCAAGATGAGGAGAGCATGAACACTGAAGCTTTCTTT
many	TRBV27	TRBJ1-6	TRBD1	CASSLKTGVSPLHF	TGTGCCAGCAGTTTGAAAACAGGGGTTTCACCCCTCCACTTT
NA	TRBV29-1	TRBJ1-6	NA	CSVALDLNSPLHF	TGCAGCGTTGCTTTAGATCTCAATTCACCCCTCCACTTT
NA	TRBV5-1	TRBJ2-7	TRBD2	CASSLGRGSEQYF	TGCGCCAGCAGCTTGGGTCGCGGGAGCGAGCAGTACTTC
many	TRBV29-1	TRBJ2-2	NA	CSVGRAGELFF	TGCAGCGTTGGAAGGGCCGGGGAGCTGTTTTTT
many	TRBV6-2/TRBV6-3	TRBJ2-7	TRBD1	CASSYAGQGAYEQYF	TGTGCCAGCAGTTACGCCGGCCAGGGGGCCTACGAGCAGTACTTC
many	TRBV4-3	TRBJ1-1	NA	CASSQGLGFWTEAFF	TGCGCCAGCAGCCAAGGGTTGGGTTTTTGGACTGAAGCTTTCTTT
many	TRBV15	TRBJ2-5	NA	CATSRLLQGETQYF	TGTGCCACCAGCAGACTCCTCCAGGGAGAGACCCAGTACTTC
many	TRBV7-9	TRBJ2-7	TRBD1	CASSLARDRAHEQYF	TGTGCCAGCAGCTTAGCGCGGGACAGGGCCCACGAGCAGTACTTC
many	TRBV2	TRBJ1-1	TRBD1	CASTIVRTGANTEAFF	TGTGCCAGCACTATTGTAAGGACAGGGGCGAACACTGAAGCTTTCTTT
many	TRBV20-1	TRBJ2-7	NA	CSARDIDKSYEQYF	TGCAGTGCTAGAGATATTGACAAGAGTTACGAGCAGTACTTC
few	TRBV7-8	TRBJ1-2	NA	CASSSVHRNLGYIF	TGTGCCAGCAGCTCGGTACATCGGAACTTGGGCTACATCTTC
NA	TRBV6-5	TRBJ2-3	NA	CASSYGGTSTDTQYF	TGTGCCAGCAGTTACGGGGGGACCAGCACAGATACGCAGTATTTT
NA	TRBV6-2/TRBV6-3	TRBJ2-5	TRBD1	CASSYSLGQDLQETQYF	TGTGCCAGCAGTTACTCCTTAGGACAGGACCTCCAAGAGACCCAGTACTTC
many	TRBV29-1	TRBJ2-5	TRBD1	CSAVSGQGETQYF	TGCAGCGCTGTGTCAGGACAGGGTGAGACCCAGTACTTC
few	TRBV12-3/TRBV12-4	TRBJ1-5	NA	CASLSGTEGLANQPQHF	TGTGCCAGCCTCTCAGGGACGGAAGGACTAGCCAATCAGCCCCAGCATTTT
NA	TRBV5-5	TRBJ2-7	TRBD1	CASSRDRGLYEQYF	TGTGCCAGCAGCCGGGACAGGGGGCTCTACGAGCAGTACTTC
NA	TRBV29-1	TRBJ1-1	NA	CSVQVSRNTEAFF	TGCAGCGTACAGGTATCAAGGAACACTGAAGCTTTCTTT
NA	TRBV6-5	TRBJ2-2	TRBD1	CASSFTGGTAGELFF	TGTGCCAGCAGTTTCACAGGGGGTACGGCCGGGGAGCTGTTTTTT
many	TRBV6-1	TRBJ2-7	NA	CASSVPPVYEQYF	TGTGCCAGCAGTGTCCCCCCGGTCTACGAGCAGTACTTC
many	TRBV10-3	TRBJ2-7	NA	CAISEQLYEQYF	TGTGCCATCAGTGAACAGCTATACGAGCAGTACTTC
many	TRBV28	TRBJ2-7	TRBD2	CASSFHPGLAGSSYEQYF	TGTGCCAGCAGTTTCCATCCGGGACTAGCGGGGAGCTCCTACGAGCAGTACTTC
NA	TRBV25-1	TRBJ1-1	NA	CASSDDSQYTEAFF	TGTGCCAGCAGTGATGACAGCCAGTACACTGAAGCTTTCTTT
many	TRBV11-2	TRBJ2-7	NA	CASSVGASYEQYF	TGTGCCAGCAGCGTAGGGGCTAGCTACGAGCAGTACTTC
NA	TRBV27	TRBJ2-7	TRBD2	CASSRLAGSSSYEQYF	TGTGCCAGCAGCAGACTAGCGGGATCAAGCTCCTACGAGCAGTACTTC
many	TRBV29-1	TRBJ2-5	NA	CSVLWGEPQETQYF	TGCAGCGTTTTATGGGGGGAGCCCCAAGAGACCCAGTACTTC
many	TRBV28	TRBJ1-1	TRBD1	CASTPNRGGAFF	TGTGCCAGCACACCGAACAGGGGGGGGGCTTTCTTT
many	TRBV7-8	TRBJ2-5	NA	CASSLYVGLETQYF	TGTGCCAGCAGCTTATATGTGGGACTGGAGACCCAGTACTTC
NA	TRBV5-1	TRBJ2-7	NA	CASRPQGRGRDGYEQYF	TGCGCCAGCAGACCCCAGGGACGCGGGCGGGATGGTTACGAGCAGTACTTC
many	TRBV11-2	TRBJ2-3	TRBD2	CASSLVGPSGLLTDTQYF	TGTGCCAGCAGCTTAGTGGGTCCTAGCGGGCTACTTACGGATACGCAGTATTTT
many	TRBV9	TRBJ2-7	NA	CASSVVAFPYEQYF	TGTGCCAGCAGCGTAGTCGCATTCCCCTACGAGCAGTACTTC
NA	TRBV6-1	TRBJ1-1	NA	CASKPGAPAENTEAFF	TGTGCCAGCAAACCAGGGGCACCGGCCGAGAACACTGAAGCTTTCTTT
NA	TRBV6-1	TRBJ1-2	NA	CATAPGLLINSYTF	TGTGCCACCGCTCCAGGACTCCTCATTAATAGCTACACCTTC
few	TRBV6-1	TRBJ1-5	TRBD1	CASSELTGFGNQPQHF	TGTGCCAGCAGTGAATTGACAGGGTTTGGCAATCAGCCCCAGCATTTT
many	TRBV27	TRBJ2-1	TRBD1	CASRKGQGYNEQFF	TGTGCCAGCAGGAAGGGACAGGGCTACAATGAGCAGTTCTTC
many	TRBV7-8	TRBJ2-5	TRBD2	CASSQTSGETQYF	TGTGCCAGCAGCCAAACTAGCGGGGAGACCCAGTACTTC
many	TRBV11-2	TRBJ2-5	TRBD2	CASSLGTSGTPETQYF	TGTGCCAGCAGCTTGGGGACTAGCGGTACCCCGGAGACCCAGTACTTC
many	TRBV13	TRBJ2-2	TRBD2	CASSLYSGSLTGELFF	TGTGCCAGCAGCCTATATAGCGGGAGTTTGACCGGGGAGCTGTTTTTT
many	TRBV3-1	TRBJ1-1	NA	CASSQGREGAEAFF	TGTGCCAGCAGCCAGGGACGCGAGGGCGCTGAAGCTTTCTTT